The rows below give T cell receptor beta chains drawn from one sample of a study of post-analysis software for immune sequencing data. MiXCR was run by TCRdb on the PCR reads, yielding one entry per CDR3 protein. The data show 750,000 to 950,000 distinct CDR3 sequences, around 46% seen once. Material for sequencing was blood. The receptors derive from a girl aged 5-17 years with multiple sclerosis. CDR3s include the opening cysteine and the closing phenylalanine or tryptophan. A D gene is named only where the DNA matches it firmly. Part of the rows lack a size; the others show once, few, many or a class for expanded clones.

d_call | clone_size | j_call | v_call | cdr3_length | cdr3_nt | cdr3_aa
NA | many | TRBJ2-1 | TRBV4-3 | 17 | TGCGCCAGCAGCCAAGAGGGCGCCCGGGCTAGCGACAATGAGCAGTTCTTC | CASSQEGARASDNEQFF
NA | few | TRBJ2-3 | TRBV7-8 | 17 | TGTGCCAGCAGCCACCCTCGGAGGACAGCCCGCACAGATACGCAGTATTTT | CASSHPRRTARTDTQYF
NA | many | TRBJ2-7 | TRBV6-5 | 15 | TGTGCCAGCAGTTACTCGACAGCCCTTGGTTACGGGCAGTACTTC | CASSYSTALGYGQYF
NA | NA | TRBJ2-3 | TRBV7-3 | 14 | TGTGCCAGCAGCCCAGAACGGTCCACAGATACGCAGTATTTT | CASSPERSTDTQYF
NA | NA | TRBJ1-2 | TRBV2 | 10 | TGTGCCAGCAGTGAAGAGGGCTACACCTTC | CASSEEGYTF
NA | once | TRBJ2-1 | TRBV7-9 | 14 | TGTGCCAGCAGCTTTAGTCTGGGGAACAATGAGCAGTTCTTC | CASSFSLGNNEQFF
NA | NA | TRBJ2-7 | TRBV6-6 | 14 | TGTGCCAGCAATACAGGGACGATCCCCTACGAGCAGTACTTC | CASNTGTIPYEQYF
NA | NA | TRBJ2-7 | TRBV7-9 | 13 | TGTGCCAGTAACCCCGGGAACACCTACGAGCAGTACTTC | CASNPGNTYEQYF
TRBD1 | NA | TRBJ2-7 | TRBV27 | 14 | TGTGCCAGCAGATTCCGGACAGGGTTCAATGAGCAGTACTTC | CASRFRTGFNEQYF
TRBD2 | NA | TRBJ2-3 | TRBV7-9 | 18 | TGTGCCAGCAGCTTTTCCTTAGCGGGAGGCCCTAGCACAGATACGCAGTATTTT | CASSFSLAGGPSTDTQYF
TRBD1 | NA | TRBJ1-5 | TRBV7-2 | 16 | TGTGCCAGCAGCACACGACAGGGGGAGGTGGATCAGCCCCAGCATTTT | CASSTRQGEVDQPQHF
NA | NA | TRBJ2-7 | TRBV20-1 | 13 | TGCAGTGCCAGGACCCTGAACGGGCGCGAGCAGTACTTC | CSARTLNGREQYF
TRBD1 | few | TRBJ2-3 | TRBV10-3 | 12 | TGTGCCATCCGACAGGGCTCAGATACGCAGTATTTT | CAIRQGSDTQYF
TRBD1 | few | TRBJ2-1 | TRBV15 | 17 | TGTGCCACCAAGCAGACGCGACCCGGGACAGGGGGCTATGAGCAGTTCTTC | CATKQTRPGTGGYEQFF
NA | NA | TRBJ2-6 | TRBV7-2 | 15 | TGTGCCAGCAGCCCAGGGAGTGGTGGGGCCAACGTCCTGACTTTC | CASSPGSGGANVLTF
TRBD2 | NA | TRBJ2-5 | TRBV13 | 16 | TGTGCCAGCTCCCCTCCCCTAGCGGGAGGGATGGAGACCCAGTACTTC | CASSPPLAGGMETQYF
NA | NA | TRBJ2-7 | TRBV25-1 | 13 | TGTGCCAGCAGTGTCACAGCGAACTACGAGCAGTACTTC | CASSVTANYEQYF
NA | NA | TRBJ2-7 | TRBV6-2/TRBV6-3 | 16 | TGTGCCAGCAGTTACTCCGATGGAGGGAGTCCGTACGAGCAGTACTTC | CASSYSDGGSPYEQYF
NA | NA | TRBJ1-2 | TRBV20-1 | 12 | TGCAGTGCTAGAACGGTAGGGGATGGCTACACCTTC | CSARTVGDGYTF
NA | NA | TRBJ2-3 | TRBV15 | 14 | TGTGCCACCAGCAGAGATCTGGACGAGATGTCGCAGTATTTT | CATSRDLDEMSQYF
TRBD1 | few | TRBJ2-7 | TRBV15 | 13 | TGTGCCACCAGCCCCGGGACAGACTACGAGCAGTACTTC | CATSPGTDYEQYF
TRBD1 | few | TRBJ2-2 | TRBV6-5 | 16 | TGTGCCAGCAGTTACTCGGACAGGGAGAACACCGGGGAGCTGTTTTTT | CASSYSDRENTGELFF
NA | NA | TRBJ1-2 | TRBV15 | 15 | TGTGCCACCAGCAGAGGTGTCTCCAGTAACTATGGCTACACCTTC | CATSRGVSSNYGYTF
NA | NA | TRBJ1-6 | TRBV7-2 | 16 | TGTGCCAGCAGCCCGGAGGCACCCCTGTATAATTCACCCCTCCACTTT | CASSPEAPLYNSPLHF
NA | NA | TRBJ1-2 | TRBV5-6 | 15 | TGTGCCAGCAGCTTGGGCGGCGGTGCACTTTATGGCTACACCTTC | CASSLGGGALYGYTF
NA | NA | TRBJ1-5 | TRBV12-3/TRBV12-4 | 16 | TGTGCCAGTAGTTTAGAAGCTGGGGAGGGTAATCAGCCCCAGCATTTT | CASSLEAGEGNQPQHF
NA | NA | TRBJ2-6 | TRBV7-9 | 16 | TGTGCCAGCAGCGGAGGATGGGTCTCTGGGGCCAACGTCCTGACTTTC | CASSGGWVSGANVLTF
NA | NA | TRBJ2-5 | TRBV3-1 | 14 | TGTGCCAGCAGCCTATCTGAATCCCGCGCGACCCAGTACTTC | CASSLSESRATQYF
TRBD2 | NA | TRBJ2-7 | TRBV2 | 15 | TGTGCCAGCAGGGGTAGCGGGAGGACTTCCTACGAGCAGTACTTC | CASRGSGRTSYEQYF
TRBD1 | NA | TRBJ1-4 | TRBV9 | 14 | TGTGCCAGCAGCGGGACAGGGTCTAATGAAAAACTGTTTTTT | CASSGTGSNEKLFF
NA | NA | TRBJ2-1 | TRBV2 | 14 | TGTGCCAGCAGTCCGCTCCTGTCCTACAATGAGCAGTTCTTC | CASSPLLSYNEQFF
TRBD1 | NA | TRBJ2-3 | TRBV6-6 | 16 | TGTGCCAGCAGTTACCCCCAGGGGGTACACGGAGATACGCAGTATTTT | CASSYPQGVHGDTQYF
NA | NA | TRBJ2-1 | TRBV5-1 | 15 | TGCGCCAGCAGCTTGGAGACCGCGGGATACAATGAGCAGTTCTTC | CASSLETAGYNEQFF
NA | few | TRBJ2-7 | TRBV24-1 | 13 | TGTGCCACCAGTGACCTGACAGTTTCCGAGCAGTACTTC | CATSDLTVSEQYF
TRBD2 | NA | TRBJ2-5 | TRBV7-2 | 15 | TGTGCCAGCAGCTTAGAGGGACTAGGTCAAGAGACCCAGTACTTC | CASSLEGLGQETQYF
TRBD2 | many | TRBJ2-7 | TRBV6-1 | 15 | TGTGCCAGCAGTGAAGAGGGGACTAGCGGGTACGAGCAGTACTTC | CASSEEGTSGYEQYF
TRBD1 | few | TRBJ2-1 | TRBV12-3/TRBV12-4 | 15 | TGTGCCAGCAGCGGGACAGGGGTAGACTACAATGAGCAGTTCTTC | CASSGTGVDYNEQFF
NA | once | TRBJ2-7 | TRBV27 | 13 | TGTGCCAGCCTAGGGGGAGCTTCCTACGAGCAGTACTTC | CASLGGASYEQYF
NA | few | TRBJ1-6 | TRBV6-6 | 14 | TGTGCCAGCTCGGGGCTCACTTTTAATTCACCCCTCCACTTT | CASSGLTFNSPLHF
NA | few | TRBJ2-5 | TRBV29-1 | 12 | TGCAGTGTCGAGATCGGACAAGAGACCCAGTACTTC | CSVEIGQETQYF
NA | NA | TRBJ2-1 | TRBV29-1 | 13 | TGCAGCGTTGAAGGGGCTCCCTTCGGGGAGCAGTTCTTC | CSVEGAPFGEQFF
NA | few | TRBJ2-5 | TRBV5-1 | 13 | TGCGCCAGCAGCTACCTAGCGTCAGAGACCCAGTACTTC | CASSYLASETQYF
NA | NA | TRBJ1-4 | TRBV6-6 | 11 | TGTGCCAGCAGAGTAGGAGAAAAACTGTTTTTT | CASRVGEKLFF
NA | few | TRBJ2-3 | TRBV4-1 | 15 | TGCGCCAGCAGCCTGACTAGTGGGGACACAGATACGCAGTATTTT | CASSLTSGDTDTQYF
NA | NA | TRBJ2-3 | TRBV27 | 15 | TGTGCCAGCAGTCCTCTAGCAGCAGACACAGATACGCAGTATTTT | CASSPLAADTDTQYF
TRBD2 | NA | TRBJ2-4 | TRBV4-2 | 19 | TGTGCCAGCAGCCAAGTCGGAGCGGGGCCCAGTCTAGCCAAAAACATTCAGTACTTC | CASSQVGAGPSLAKNIQYF
NA | NA | TRBJ2-5 | TRBV11-2 | 15 | TGTGCCAGCAGCTTAGTTATAGACGGGCAAGAGACCCAGTACTTC | CASSLVIDGQETQYF